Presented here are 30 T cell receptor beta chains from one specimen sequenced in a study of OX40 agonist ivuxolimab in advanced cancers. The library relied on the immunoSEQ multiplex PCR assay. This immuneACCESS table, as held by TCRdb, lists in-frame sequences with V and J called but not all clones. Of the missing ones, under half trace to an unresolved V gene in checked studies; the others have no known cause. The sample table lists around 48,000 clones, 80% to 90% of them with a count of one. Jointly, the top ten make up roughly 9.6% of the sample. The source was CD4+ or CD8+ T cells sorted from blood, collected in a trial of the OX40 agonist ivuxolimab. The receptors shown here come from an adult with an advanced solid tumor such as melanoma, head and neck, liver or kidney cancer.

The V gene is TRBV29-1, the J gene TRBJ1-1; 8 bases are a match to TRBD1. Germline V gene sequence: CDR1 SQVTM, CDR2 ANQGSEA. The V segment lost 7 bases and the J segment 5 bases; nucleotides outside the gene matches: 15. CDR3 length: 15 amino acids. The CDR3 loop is CSAAGGAGLGTEAFF. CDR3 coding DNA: TGCAGCGCCGCAGGGGGCGCGGGTTTAGGAACTGAAGCTTTCTTT. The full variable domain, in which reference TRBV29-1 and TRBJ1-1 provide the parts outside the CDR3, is SAVISQKPSRDICQRGTSLTIQCQVDSQVTMMFWYRQQPGQSLTLIATANQGSEATYESGFVIDKFPISRPNLTFSTLTVSNMSPEDSSIYLCSAAGGAGLGTEAFFGQGTRLTVV.

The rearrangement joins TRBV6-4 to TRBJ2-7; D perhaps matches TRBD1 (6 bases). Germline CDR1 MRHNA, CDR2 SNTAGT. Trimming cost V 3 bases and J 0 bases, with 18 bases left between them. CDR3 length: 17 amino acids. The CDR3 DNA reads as TGTGCCAGCAGTGAAGGAAGACAGGCCGAATCCTCCTACGAGCAGTACTTC. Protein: CASSEGRQAESSYEQYF.

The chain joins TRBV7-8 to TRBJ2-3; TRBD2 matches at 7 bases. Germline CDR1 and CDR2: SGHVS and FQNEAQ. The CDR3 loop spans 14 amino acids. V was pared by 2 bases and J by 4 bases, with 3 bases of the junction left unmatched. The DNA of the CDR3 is TGTGCCAGCAGCTTAAGACTAGCCTCAGATACGCAGTATTTT. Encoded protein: CASSLRLASDTQYF.

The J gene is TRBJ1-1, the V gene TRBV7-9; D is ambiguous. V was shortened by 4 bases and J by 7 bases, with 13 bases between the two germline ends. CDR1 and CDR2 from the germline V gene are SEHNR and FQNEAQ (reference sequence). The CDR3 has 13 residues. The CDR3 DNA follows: TGTGCCAGCAGCTCCCAGACGGGTAATGAAGCTTTCTTT. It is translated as CASSSQTGNEAFF.

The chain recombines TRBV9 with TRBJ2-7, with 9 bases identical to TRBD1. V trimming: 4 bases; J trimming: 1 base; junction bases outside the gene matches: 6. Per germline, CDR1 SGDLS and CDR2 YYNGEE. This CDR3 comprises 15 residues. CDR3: CASSTGQGQSYEQYF. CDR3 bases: TGTGCCAGCAGCACCGGACAGGGGCAATCCTACGAGCAGTACTTC.

The DNA for the CDR3 is TGTGCCATCGGGACAATCTTCGGAACAGATACGCAGTATTTT. It yields the protein CAIGTIFGTDTQYF. This chain links TRBV10-3 with TRBJ2-3, with a weak D call TRBD1 (6 bases). Germline-derived CDR1 and CDR2 are ENHRY and SYGVKD. V lost 8 bases and J 3 bases, leaving 15 bases between the germline ends. The CDR3 covers 14 residues.

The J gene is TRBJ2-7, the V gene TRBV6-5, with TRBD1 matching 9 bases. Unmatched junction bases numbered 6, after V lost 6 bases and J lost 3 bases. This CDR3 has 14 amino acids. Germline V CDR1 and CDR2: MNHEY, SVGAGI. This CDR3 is CASSAGTGIYEQYF. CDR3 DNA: TGTGCCAGCAGCGCCGGGACAGGGATCTACGAGCAGTACTTC.

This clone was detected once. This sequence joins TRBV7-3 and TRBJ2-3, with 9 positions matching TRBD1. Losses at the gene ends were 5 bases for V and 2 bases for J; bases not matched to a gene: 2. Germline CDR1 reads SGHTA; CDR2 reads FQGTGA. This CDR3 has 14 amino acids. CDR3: CASSPQGATDTQYF. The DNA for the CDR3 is TGTGCCAGCAGCCCACAGGGGGCCACAGATACGCAGTATTTT.

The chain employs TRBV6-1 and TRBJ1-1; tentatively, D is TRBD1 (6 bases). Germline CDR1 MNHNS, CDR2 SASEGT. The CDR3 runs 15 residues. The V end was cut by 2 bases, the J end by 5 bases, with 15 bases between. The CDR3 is CASSEMVGARTEAFF. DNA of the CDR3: TGTGCCAGCAGTGAAATGGTGGGGGCGCGAACTGAAGCTTTCTTT.

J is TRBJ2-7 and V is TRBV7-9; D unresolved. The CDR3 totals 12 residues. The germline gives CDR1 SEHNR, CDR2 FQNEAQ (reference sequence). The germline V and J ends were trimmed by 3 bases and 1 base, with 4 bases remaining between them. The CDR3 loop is CASSFLSYEQYF. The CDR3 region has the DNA TGTGCCAGCAGCTTCCTGTCCTACGAGCAGTACTTC. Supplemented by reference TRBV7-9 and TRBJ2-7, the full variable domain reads DTGVSQNPRHKITKRGQNVTFRCDPISEHNRLYWYRQTLGQGPEFLTYFQNEAQLEKSRLLSDRFSAERPKGSFSTLEIQRTEQGDSAMYLCASSFLSYEQYFGPGTRLTVT.

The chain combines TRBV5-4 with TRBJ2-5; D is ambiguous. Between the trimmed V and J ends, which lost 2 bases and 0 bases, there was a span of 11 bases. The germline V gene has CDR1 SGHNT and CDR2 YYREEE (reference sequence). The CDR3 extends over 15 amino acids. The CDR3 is CASSFSLKDQETQYF. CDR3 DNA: TGTGCCAGCAGCTTTTCCCTTAAGGACCAAGAGACCCAGTACTTC. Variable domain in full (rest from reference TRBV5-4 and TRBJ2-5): ETGVTQSPTHLIKTRGQQVTLRCSSQSGHNTVSWYQQALGQGPQFIFQYYREEENGRGNFPPRFSGLQFPNYSSELNVNALELDDSALYLCASSFSLKDQETQYFGPGTRLLVL.

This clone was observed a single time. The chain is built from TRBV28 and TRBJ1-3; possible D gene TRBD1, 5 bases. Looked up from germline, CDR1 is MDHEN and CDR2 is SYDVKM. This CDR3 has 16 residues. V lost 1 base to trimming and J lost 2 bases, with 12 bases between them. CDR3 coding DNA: TGTGCCAGCAGTTTATATCGGGGGGTGGCTGGAAACACCATATATTTT. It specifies CASSLYRGVAGNTIYF.

The CDR3 nucleotides read TGTGCTAGTGGTTCACGGAACTATGGCTACACCTTC. As protein: CASGSRNYGYTF. This rearrangement joins TRBV12-5 to TRBJ1-2; no clear D gene. Trimming stripped 4 bases from V and 2 bases from J, with 5 bases between. Germline values: CDR1 LGHNT, CDR2 FRNRAP. The CDR3 runs to 12 residues. Using reference TRBV12-5 and TRBJ1-2 for the parts outside the CDR3, the full variable domain is DARVTQTPRHKVTEMGQEVTMRCQPILGHNTVFWYRQTMMQGLELLAYFRNRAPLDDSGMPKDRFSAEMPDATLATLKIQPSEPRDSAVYFCASGSRNYGYTFGSGTRLTVV.

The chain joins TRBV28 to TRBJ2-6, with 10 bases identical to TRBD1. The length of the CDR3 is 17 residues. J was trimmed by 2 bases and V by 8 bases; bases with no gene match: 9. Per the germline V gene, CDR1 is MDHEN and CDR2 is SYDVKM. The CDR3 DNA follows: TGTGCCAGCGGACCGGGACAGGGGAGGCCTGGGGCCAACGTCCTGACTTTC. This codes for CASGPGQGRPGANVLTF.

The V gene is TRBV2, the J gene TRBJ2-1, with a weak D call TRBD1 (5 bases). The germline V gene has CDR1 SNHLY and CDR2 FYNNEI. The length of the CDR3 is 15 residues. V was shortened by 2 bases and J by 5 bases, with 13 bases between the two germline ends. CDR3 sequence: CASSERGRVNNEQFF. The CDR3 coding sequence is TGTGCCAGCAGTGAAAGGGGCCGTGTGAACAATGAGCAGTTCTTC.

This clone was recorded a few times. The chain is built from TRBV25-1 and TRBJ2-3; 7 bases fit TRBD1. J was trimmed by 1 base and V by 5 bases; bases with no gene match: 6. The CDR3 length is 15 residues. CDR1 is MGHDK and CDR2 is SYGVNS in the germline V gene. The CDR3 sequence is CASSLTGKRTDTQYF. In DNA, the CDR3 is TGTGCCAGCAGTCTGACAGGGAAACGCACAGATACGCAGTATTTT. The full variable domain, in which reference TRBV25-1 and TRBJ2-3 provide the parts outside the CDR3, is EADIYQTPRYLVIGTGKKITLECSQTMGHDKMYWYQQDPGMELHLIHYSYGVNSTEKGDLSSESTVSRIRTEHFPLTLESARPSHTSQYLCASSLTGKRTDTQYFGPGTRLTVL.

In DNA form, the CDR3 reads TGTGCCAGCAGCTCATCCGGGACAATCTACGAGCAGTACTTC. Amino acids: CASSSSGTIYEQYF. The rearrangement links TRBV11-2 to TRBJ2-7; TRBD1 might be the D (6 bases). Germline V lookup: CDR1 SGHAT, CDR2 FQNNGV. The CDR3 has 14 amino acids. Trimming took off 4 bases at V and 3 bases at J, with 13 bases between the two ends.

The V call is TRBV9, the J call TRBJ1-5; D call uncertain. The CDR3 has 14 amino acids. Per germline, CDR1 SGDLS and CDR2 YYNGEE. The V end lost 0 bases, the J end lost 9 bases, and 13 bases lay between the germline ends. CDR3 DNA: TGTGCCAGCAGCGTAGAGGGAGGTACGGGGCCCCAGCATTTT. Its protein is CASSVEGGTGPQHF. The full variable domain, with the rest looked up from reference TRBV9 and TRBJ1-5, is DSGVTQTPKHLITATGQRVTLRCSPRSGDLSVYWYQQSLDQGLQFLIQYYNGEERAKGNILERFSAQQFPDLHSELNLSSLELGDSALYFCASSVEGGTGPQHFGDGTRLSIL.

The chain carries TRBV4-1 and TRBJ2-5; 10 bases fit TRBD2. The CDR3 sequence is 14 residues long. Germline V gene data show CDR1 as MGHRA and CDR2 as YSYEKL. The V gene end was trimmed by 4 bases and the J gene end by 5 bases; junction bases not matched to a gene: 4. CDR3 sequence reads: CASSLLAGVETQYF. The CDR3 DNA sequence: TGCGCCAGCAGCCTTCTAGCGGGAGTGGAGACCCAGTACTTC.

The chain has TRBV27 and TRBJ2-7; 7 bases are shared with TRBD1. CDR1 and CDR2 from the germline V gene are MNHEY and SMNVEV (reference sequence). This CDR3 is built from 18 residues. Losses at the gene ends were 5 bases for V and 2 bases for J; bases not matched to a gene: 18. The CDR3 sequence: CASSKGRDSVTFTYEQYF. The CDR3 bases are TGTGCCAGCAGTAAAGGTCGGGACAGCGTAACCTTCACCTACGAGCAGTACTTC.

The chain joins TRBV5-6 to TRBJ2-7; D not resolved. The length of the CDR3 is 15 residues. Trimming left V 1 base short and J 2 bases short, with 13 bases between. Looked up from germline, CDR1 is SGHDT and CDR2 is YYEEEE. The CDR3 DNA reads TGTGCCAGCAGCTTGAAGTACGGGTTGCCCTACGAGCAGTACTTC. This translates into CASSLKYGLPYEQYF.

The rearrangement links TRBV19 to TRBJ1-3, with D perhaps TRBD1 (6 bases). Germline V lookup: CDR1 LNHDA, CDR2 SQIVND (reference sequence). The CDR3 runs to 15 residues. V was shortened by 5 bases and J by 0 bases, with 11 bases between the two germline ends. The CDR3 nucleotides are TGTGCCAGTAGTCCCGGGGGCTACTCTGGAAACACCATATATTTT. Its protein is CASSPGGYSGNTIYF.

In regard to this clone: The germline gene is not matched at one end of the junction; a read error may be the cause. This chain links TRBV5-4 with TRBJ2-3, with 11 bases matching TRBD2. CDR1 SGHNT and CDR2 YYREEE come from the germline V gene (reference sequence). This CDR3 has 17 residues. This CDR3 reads CASNLGTSGVVTDTQYF. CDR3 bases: TGTGCCAGCAACTTGGGGACTAGCGGAGTAGTCACAGATACGCAGTATTTT.

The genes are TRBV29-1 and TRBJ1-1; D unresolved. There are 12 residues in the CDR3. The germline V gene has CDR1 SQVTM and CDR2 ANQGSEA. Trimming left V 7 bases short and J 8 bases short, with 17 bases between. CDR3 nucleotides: TGCAGCGGGACCCTGTCGAGCACCGAAGCTTTCTTT. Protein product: CSGTLSSTEAFF. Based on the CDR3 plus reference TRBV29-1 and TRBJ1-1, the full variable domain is SAVISQKPSRDICQRGTSLTIQCQVDSQVTMMFWYRQQPGQSLTLIATANQGSEATYESGFVIDKFPISRPNLTFSTLTVSNMSPEDSSIYLCSGTLSSTEAFFGQGTRLTVV.

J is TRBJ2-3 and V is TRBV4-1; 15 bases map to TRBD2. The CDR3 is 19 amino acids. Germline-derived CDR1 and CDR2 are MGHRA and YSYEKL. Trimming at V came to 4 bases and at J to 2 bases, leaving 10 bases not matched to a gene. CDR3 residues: CASSPNGLAGGRVTDTQYF. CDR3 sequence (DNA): TGCGCCAGCAGCCCCAATGGACTAGCGGGAGGGAGGGTCACAGATACGCAGTATTTT.

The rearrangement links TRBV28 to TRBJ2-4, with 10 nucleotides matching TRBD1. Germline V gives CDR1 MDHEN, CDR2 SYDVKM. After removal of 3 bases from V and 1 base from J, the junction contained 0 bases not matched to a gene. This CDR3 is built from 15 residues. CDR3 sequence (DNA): TGTGCCAGCAGTTTGGGACAGGGGGCCAAAAACATTCAGTACTTC. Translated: CASSLGQGAKNIQYF.

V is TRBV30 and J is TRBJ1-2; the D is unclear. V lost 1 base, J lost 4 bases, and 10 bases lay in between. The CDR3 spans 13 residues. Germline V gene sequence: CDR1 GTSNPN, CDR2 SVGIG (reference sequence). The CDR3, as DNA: TGTGCCTGGAGTGGCAGCCAATCCTATGGCTACACCTTC. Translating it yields CAWSGSQSYGYTF.

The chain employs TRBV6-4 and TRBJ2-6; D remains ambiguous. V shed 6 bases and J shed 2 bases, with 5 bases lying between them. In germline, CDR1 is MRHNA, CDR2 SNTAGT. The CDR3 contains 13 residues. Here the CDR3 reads CASRITGANVLTF. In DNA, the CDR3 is TGTGCCAGCAGGATTACTGGGGCCAACGTCCTGACTTTC.

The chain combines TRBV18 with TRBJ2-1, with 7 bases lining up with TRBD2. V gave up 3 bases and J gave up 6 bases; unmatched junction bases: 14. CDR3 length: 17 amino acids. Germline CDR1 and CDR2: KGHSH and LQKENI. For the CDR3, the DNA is TGTGCCAGCTCACCTGTGAGCGGGGTAGGTCGGGGCAATGAGCAGTTCTTC. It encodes CASSPVSGVGRGNEQFF.

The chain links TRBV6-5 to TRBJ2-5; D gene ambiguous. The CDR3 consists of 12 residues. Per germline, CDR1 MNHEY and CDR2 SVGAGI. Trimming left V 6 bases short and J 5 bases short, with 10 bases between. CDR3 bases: TGTGCCAGCAGCAGCCTTGGGGAGACCCAGTACTTC. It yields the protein CASSSLGETQYF.